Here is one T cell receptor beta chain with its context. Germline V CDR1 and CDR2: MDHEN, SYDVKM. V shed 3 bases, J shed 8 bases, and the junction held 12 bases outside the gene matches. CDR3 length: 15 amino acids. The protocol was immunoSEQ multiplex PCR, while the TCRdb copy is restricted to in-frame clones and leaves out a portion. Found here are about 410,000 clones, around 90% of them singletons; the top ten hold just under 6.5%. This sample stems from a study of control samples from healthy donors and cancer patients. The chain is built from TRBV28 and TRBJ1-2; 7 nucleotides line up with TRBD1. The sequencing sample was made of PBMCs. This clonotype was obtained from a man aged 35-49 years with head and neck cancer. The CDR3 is CASSLYAGTAEGYTF. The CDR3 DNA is TGTGCCAGCAGTTTGTACGCCGGGACAGCTGAGGGCTACACCTTC.